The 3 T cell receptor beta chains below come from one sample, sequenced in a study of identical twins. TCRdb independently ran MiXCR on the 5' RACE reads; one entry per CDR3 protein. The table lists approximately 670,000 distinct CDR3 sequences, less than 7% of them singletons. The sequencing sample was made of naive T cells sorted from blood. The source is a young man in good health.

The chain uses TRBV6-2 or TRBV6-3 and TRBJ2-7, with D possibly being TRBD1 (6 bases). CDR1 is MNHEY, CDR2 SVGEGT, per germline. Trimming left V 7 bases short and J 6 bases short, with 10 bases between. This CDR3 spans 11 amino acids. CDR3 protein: CASTQGSEQYF. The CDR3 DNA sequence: TGTGCCAGCACACAGGGATCCGAGCAGTACTTC.

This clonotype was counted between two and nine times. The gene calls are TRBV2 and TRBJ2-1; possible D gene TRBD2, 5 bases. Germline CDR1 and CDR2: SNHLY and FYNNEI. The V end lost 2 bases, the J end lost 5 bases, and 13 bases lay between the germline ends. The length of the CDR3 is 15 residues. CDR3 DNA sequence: TGTGCCAGCAGTGAACGATGGCTAGCCCACAATGAGCAGTTCTTC. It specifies CASSERWLAHNEQFF.

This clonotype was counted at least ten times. The CDR3 DNA reads as TGCAGTGCCGAGGGGCTAGCGGGAGGAGAATCGCAGTTCTTC. Its translation is CSAEGLAGGESQFF. The rearrangement joins TRBV20-1 to TRBJ2-1; TRBD2 aligns across 11 bases. CDR3 size: 14 residues. V lost 6 bases and J lost 12; bases outside the gene matches: 13. In germline, CDR1 is DFQATT, CDR2 SNEGSKA (reference sequence).